This TCR beta chain was captured by sequencing in a study of glioma-infiltrating T cells after dendritic cell vaccination. Findings and caveats of the study: TCR clonality showed no direct relationship with survival.

The immunoSEQ assay amplified TCRB CDR3 from up to 2 ug DNA. The data were produced by immunoSEQ multiplex PCR, yet TCRdb's version contains in-frame clones alone and is incomplete. The sample consists of tens of thousands of clones, around 83% of them appearing once. As to time point: after dendritic cell vaccination, including at tumor progression/relapse. None of the glioblastoma patients had an isocitrate dehydrogenase mutation. Before vaccination, two weeks after the third vaccination, and at progression, PBMC were collected. As regards this clone: Its antigen is unknown.

Germline lookup yields CDR1 MNHNS and CDR2 SASEGT. This CDR3 contains 13 residues. The V end lost 7 bases, the J end lost 5 bases, and 14 bases lay between the germline ends. The receptor was derived from a human donor with glioblastoma. This sample comprised blood, obtained after dendritic cell vaccination. The rearrangement uses TRBV6-1 and TRBJ1-1, with D perhaps matching TRBD1 (6 bases). CDR3 sequence reads: CASIPGGRTEAFF. DNA of the CDR3: TGTGCCAGCATCCCGGGGGGCAGGACTGAAGCTTTCTTT.